A single sample is the source of the 10 T cell receptor beta chains below, sequenced in a study of T-cell reconstitution after alpha-beta-depleted transplantation in children. For TCRbeta, the library was prepared with unique molecular identifiers. Each CDR3 protein gets one entry after TCRdb re-called the PCR reads with MiXCR. This table has some 600,000 distinct CDR3 sequences, roughly 15% appearing once. The sample consisted of PBMCs from the stem cell graft donor, taken from the stem cell graft. Receptor source: a human donor who donated a stem cell graft to a child with acute myeloid leukemia.

This clonotype came up many times. The gene calls are TRBV11-2 and TRBJ2-7; 9 bases line up with TRBD2. The trim removed 3 bases at V and 0 bases at J, leaving 0 bases unmatched. Germline-derived CDR1 and CDR2 are SGHAT and FQNNGV. This CDR3 has 14 amino acids. The CDR3 sequence: CASSFSGSSYEQYV. For the CDR3, the DNA is TGTGCCAGCAGCTTTAGCGGGAGCTCCTACGAGCAGTACGTC.

This clonotype was seen at least ten times. The chain has TRBV29-1 and TRBJ2-1; D uncertain. Trimming shortened V by 5 bases and J by 0 bases, and 17 bases separated the two germline ends. This CDR3 spans 16 amino acids. Germline V gene lookup returns CDR1 SQVTM and CDR2 ANQGSEA. The CDR3, as DNA: TGCAGCGTTCTTGATGGGCTATTCGGCTCCTACAATGAGCAGTTCTTC. Its protein product is CSVLDGLFGSYNEQFF.

This clonotype was seen at least ten times. The chain employs TRBV7-9 and TRBJ1-5; 11 positions agree with TRBD1. The germline CDR1 and CDR2 sequences are SEHNR and FQNEAQ (reference sequence). Germline trimming cut 4 bases from V and 2 bases from J; bases unmatched to any gene: 10. This CDR3 is 18 amino acids long. The CDR3 sequence is CASSYEGQGVTGNQPQHF. The CDR3, as DNA: TGTGCCAGCAGCTACGAGGGACAGGGGGTTACGGGCAATCAGCCCCAGCATTTT.

This clonotype was detected a few times. The V and J genes are TRBV5-5 and TRBJ2-1; 7 bases line up with TRBD1. V shed 4 bases, J shed 3 bases, and the junction held 7 bases outside the gene matches. From germline, CDR1 is SGHKS and CDR2 YYEKEE (reference sequence). The CDR3 is 15 residues long. The CDR3 DNA is TGTGCCAGCAGCGGCGACAGGGTCAGCTACAATGAGCAGTTCTTC. It is translated as CASSGDRVSYNEQFF.

This clonotype was found a few times. The genes are TRBV20-1 and TRBJ1-2, with a possible D match to TRBD1 (6 bases). With 4 bases removed from V and 5 bases from J, the gap between germline ends came to 23 bases. This CDR3 contains 16 residues. The V gene's germline CDR1 is DFQATT and CDR2 SNEGSKA (reference sequence). The CDR3 protein is CSANGLWGGPGYGYTF. For the CDR3, the DNA is TGCAGTGCTAACGGGCTTTGGGGGGGGCCAGGGTATGGCTACACCTTC.

This clonotype has ten or more counts. This chain joins TRBV15 and TRBJ2-7, with a weak D call TRBD1 (6 bases). The CDR3 length is 16 residues. V was clipped by 0 bases and J by 0 bases, with 12 bases between them. From germline, CDR1 is LNHNV and CDR2 YYDKDF (reference sequence). CDR3 protein: CATSRDDRSYSYEQYF. The DNA of the CDR3 is TGTGCCACCAGCAGAGATGACAGGTCTTACTCCTACGAGCAGTACTTC.

This clonotype was seen a handful of times. V and J are TRBV20-1 and TRBJ2-7; 11 bases map to TRBD2. Germline CDR1 reads DFQATT; CDR2 reads SNEGSKA (reference sequence). The CDR3 totals 15 residues. Trimming cost V 6 bases and J 3 bases; bases outside gene matches: 10. Here the CDR3 DNA reads TGCAGTGCCCAATCCGGGACTAGCGGATTCTACGAGCAGTACGTC. It translates to CSAQSGTSGFYEQYV.

This clonotype came up many times. CDR3 bases: TGTGCCAGCAGCCGAAGGGAAGACACTGGAAACACCATATATTTT. Translation: CASSRREDTGNTIYF. V usage is TRBV9 and J usage is TRBJ1-3; D unclear. The CDR3 length is 15 residues. The V and J ends lost 4 bases and 2 bases respectively, with 13 bases between them. Looked up from germline, CDR1 is SGDLS and CDR2 is YYNGEE.

Remarks on this clonotype: A clone one base away is much larger, so this may be a read error. The CDR3 end shows no conserved phenylalanine or tryptophan, and so a read error is likely. For the CDR3, the DNA is TGTGCCAGCAGTTACTCGAAGCGGGGGGGCCAAAATGAGCAGTTCTGC. Translated, it gives CASSYSKRGGQNEQFC. This sequence joins TRBV6-5 and TRBJ2-1, with 10 bases lining up with TRBD2. The trim removed 0 bases at V and 7 bases at J, leaving 6 bases unmatched. The CDR3 extends over 16 amino acids. Looked up from germline, CDR1 is MNHEY and CDR2 is SVGAGI.

This clonotype came up many times. The chain joins TRBV12-3 or TRBV12-4 to TRBJ1-1; the match to TRBD1 covers 7 bases. The CDR3 spans 12 residues. After removal of 7 bases from V and 5 bases from J, the junction contained 4 bases not matched to a gene. The CDR3 protein is CASKEGATEAFF. In DNA form, the CDR3 reads TGTGCCAGCAAAGAGGGGGCGACTGAAGCTTTCTTT.